The source of this TCR beta chain is a study of CD8 T cells in Susac syndrome. Notes on the study in general: Among active patients and in TEMRA cells, CD8+ clonal expansion in Susac reached its peak.

When the RNA was reverse transcribed, random hexamers were used with an input of roughly 0.5 to 1 ug. Multiplex immunoSEQ PCR targeted 54 Vbeta and 13 Jbeta TCR beta segments. A single record per CDR3 protein comes from TCRdb applying MiXCR to the immunoSEQ multiplex PCR reads. The table records 120,000 or so distinct CDR3 sequences, about 94% of them present only once. CD8+ and CD4+ T cells from blood underwent TCR beta sequencing. Of note for this clonotype: What it binds is not known.

CDR3 length: 15 amino acids. Unmatched junction bases numbered 8, after V lost 5 bases and J lost 3 bases. This TCR came from a human donor with Susac syndrome. The specimen was CD8+ T cells from PBMCs. This chain joins TRBV12-3 or TRBV12-4 and TRBJ2-7, with 9 bases lining up with TRBD2. The CDR3 here is CASSPLAGRGYEQYF. CDR3 nucleotide sequence: TGTGCCAGCAGTCCCCTAGCGGGGAGAGGCTACGAGCAGTACTTC.